Detailed here is one TCR beta chain. Clones were read by immunoSEQ multiplex PCR, and TCRdb kept only the in-frame ones, dropping some. The sample records millions of clones, 85% to 95% being singletons. This specimen comes from a study of shared clonotypes between healthy human individuals. The CDR3 spans 14 residues. J was trimmed by 8 bases and V by 5 bases; bases with no gene match: 9. Germline V gives CDR1 MNHEY, CDR2 SMNVEV (reference sequence). This rearrangement joins TRBV27 to TRBJ1-2; 9 bases are a match to TRBD1. This receptor was identified in a man aged 18 to 30 in good health. Sequencing was carried out using naive CD4+ T cells sorted from blood. The subset is: CD45RA+ positively selected. CDR3 region: CASSTGTGLVGYTF. Here the CDR3 DNA reads TGTGCCAGCAGTACCGGGACAGGGCTCGTGGGCTACACCTTC.